This T cell receptor beta chain was found in a study of T cells in Graves' hyperthyroidism and ophthalmopathy. Across the whole study: At the time of initial diagnosis and before any treatment, peripheral blood was collected.

For this clonotype: Its antigen is not known. Mismatch with germline at one junction end may stem from a read error.

Amplification of TCR beta CDR3 regions used RNA as the template. Primed by the HTBI set, a first-round RT-PCR was run on the TCR CDR3. One entry per CDR3 protein, called by TCRdb with MiXCR from the multiplex PCR reads. The table lists approximately 420,000 distinct CDR3 sequences, more than 13% of them singletons. Study findings and constraints: Most thyroid clonotypes with frequency above 0.001 were detected in blood.

Calling Graves' hyperthyroidism stable meant ophthalmopathy did not progress within 18 months. Those with hyperthyroidism were 18 to 65 years old, newly diagnosed, and ill for under 2 months. The receptor was isolated from a woman aged 30 to 39 with Graves' hyperthyroidism. Sample: blood.

The CDR3 DNA follows: TGTGCCGGCAGTTACTTGCCGCCTCGGGGGACCGACAGTACTGCAACTAATGAAGAACTGTTTTTT. Its protein product is CAGSYLPPRGTDSTATNEELFF. The chain has TRBV6-5 and TRBJ1-4; D might be TRBD1 (5 bases). The CDR3 contains 22 residues. Germline V lookup: CDR1 MNHEY, CDR2 SVGAGI.